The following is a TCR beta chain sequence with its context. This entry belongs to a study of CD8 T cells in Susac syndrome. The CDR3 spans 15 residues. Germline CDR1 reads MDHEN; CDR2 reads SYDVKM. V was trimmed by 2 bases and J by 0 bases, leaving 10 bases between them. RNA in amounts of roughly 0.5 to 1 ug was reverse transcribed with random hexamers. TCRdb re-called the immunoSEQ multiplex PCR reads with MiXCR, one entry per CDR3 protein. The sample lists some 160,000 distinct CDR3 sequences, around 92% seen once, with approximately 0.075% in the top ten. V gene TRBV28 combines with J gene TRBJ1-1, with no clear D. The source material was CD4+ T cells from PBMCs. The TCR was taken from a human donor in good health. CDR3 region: CASSLEVLMNTEAFF. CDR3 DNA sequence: TGTGCCAGCAGTTTAGAGGTTCTTATGAACACTGAAGCTTTCTTT. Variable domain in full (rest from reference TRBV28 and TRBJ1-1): DVKVTQSSRYLVKRTGEKVFLECVQDMDHENMFWYRQDPGLGLRLIYFSYDVKMKEKGDIPEGYSVSREKKERFSLILESASTNQTSMYLCASSLEVLMNTEAFFGQGTRLTVV.